This T cell receptor (beta chain) was sequenced for a study of blood T cell repertoires in COVID-19. The wider study: Acute-phase and convalescent COVID-19 samples originated in the United States, Italy and Spain. PBMCs, B-cell-depleted T cells, or T cells provided the cDNA or gDNA that made up the material.

In the original analysis: For nucleated cells, counts were estimated from reference gene primer amplification. Clones were sequenced by immunoSEQ multiplex PCR, and TCRdb holds only the in-frame ones, with some missing. V, J and clone size are taken as reported in that table, and D and trimming were inferred from the DNA itself. The sample holds approximately 220,000 clones, approximately 90% seen once. The CDR3 covers 15 residues. Germline CDR1 reads LNHDA; CDR2 reads SQIVND (reference sequence). Remarks on this clone: The junction does not match germline at one end; this may be a read error. The same CDR3 arises from other DNA sequences in this sample as well.

The chain is built from TRBV19 and TRBJ1-1; 8 positions agree with TRBD1. This receptor was taken from a man between 45 and 60 years old with acute or convalescent COVID-19. Sequencing was performed on peripheral blood. The CDR3: CASRGQGPIGTEAFF. For the CDR3, the DNA is TGCGCCAGTAGAGGACAGGGACCTATAGGCACTGAAGCTTTCTTT.